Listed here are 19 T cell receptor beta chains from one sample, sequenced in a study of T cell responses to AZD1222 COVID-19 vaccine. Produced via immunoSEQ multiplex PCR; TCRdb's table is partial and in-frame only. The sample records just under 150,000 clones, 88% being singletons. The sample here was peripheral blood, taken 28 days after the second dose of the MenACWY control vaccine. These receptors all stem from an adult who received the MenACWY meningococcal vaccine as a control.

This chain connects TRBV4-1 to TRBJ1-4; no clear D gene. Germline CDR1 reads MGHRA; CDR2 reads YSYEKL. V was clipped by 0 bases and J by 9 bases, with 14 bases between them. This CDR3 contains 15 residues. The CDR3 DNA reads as TGCGCCAGCAGCCAAGATTTCCCGGGCAGAAAAAAACTGTTTTTT. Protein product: CASSQDFPGRKKLFF.

DNA for the CDR3: TGTGCCAGCAGTGGACGCCGGGACGGGTACTCCTACGAGCAGTACTTC. It codes for CASSGRRDGYSYEQYF. This sequence joins TRBV6-2 or TRBV6-3 and TRBJ2-7; D may correspond to TRBD1 or TRBD2 (5 bases each). CDR3 length equals 16 residues. CDR1 is MNHEY, CDR2 SVGEGT, per germline. V lost 5 bases, J lost 0 bases, and 17 bases lay in between.

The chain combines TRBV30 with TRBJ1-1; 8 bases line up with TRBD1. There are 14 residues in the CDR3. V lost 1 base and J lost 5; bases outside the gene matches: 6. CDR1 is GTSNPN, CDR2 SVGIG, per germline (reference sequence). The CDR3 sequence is CAWSGGQGKTEAFF. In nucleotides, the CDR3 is TGTGCCTGGAGTGGAGGACAGGGAAAGACTGAAGCTTTCTTT.

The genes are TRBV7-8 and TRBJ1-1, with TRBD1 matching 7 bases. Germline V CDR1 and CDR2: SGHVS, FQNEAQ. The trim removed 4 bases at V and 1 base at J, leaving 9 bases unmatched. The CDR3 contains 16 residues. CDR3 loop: CASSSPGQKKNTEAFF. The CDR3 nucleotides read TGTGCCAGCAGCTCGCCGGGACAGAAAAAGAACACTGAAGCTTTCTTT.

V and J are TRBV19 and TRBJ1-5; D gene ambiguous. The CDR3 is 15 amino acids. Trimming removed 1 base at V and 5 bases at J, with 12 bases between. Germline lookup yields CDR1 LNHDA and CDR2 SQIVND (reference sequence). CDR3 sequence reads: CASSIGRQTYQPQHF. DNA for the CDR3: TGTGCCAGTAGTATAGGCCGCCAGACGTATCAGCCCCAGCATTTT. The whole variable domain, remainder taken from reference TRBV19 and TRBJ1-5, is DGGITQSPKYLFRKEGQNVTLSCEQNLNHDAMYWYRQDPGQGLRLIYYSQIVNDFQKGDIAEGYSVSREKKESFPLTVTSAQKNPTAFYLCASSIGRQTYQPQHFGDGTRLSIL.

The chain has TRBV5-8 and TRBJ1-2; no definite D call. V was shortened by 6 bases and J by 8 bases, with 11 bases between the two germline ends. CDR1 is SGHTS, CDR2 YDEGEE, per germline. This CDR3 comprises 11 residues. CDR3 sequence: CASTPVGGYTF. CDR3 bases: TGTGCCAGCACCCCAGTGGGGGGCTACACCTTC.

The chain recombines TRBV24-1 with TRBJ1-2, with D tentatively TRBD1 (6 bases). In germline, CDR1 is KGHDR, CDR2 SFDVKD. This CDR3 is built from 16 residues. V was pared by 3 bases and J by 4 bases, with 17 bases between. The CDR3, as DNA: TGTGCCACCAGTGATCGCCGGGACACCCTTCCCTATGGCTACACCTTC. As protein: CATSDRRDTLPYGYTF.

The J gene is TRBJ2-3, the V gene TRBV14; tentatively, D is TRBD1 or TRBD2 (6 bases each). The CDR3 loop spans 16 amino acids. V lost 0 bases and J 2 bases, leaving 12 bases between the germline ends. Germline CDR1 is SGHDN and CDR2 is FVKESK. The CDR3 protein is CASSQDGGGLTDTQYF. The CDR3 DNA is TGTGCCAGCAGCCAAGATGGAGGGGGACTCACAGATACGCAGTATTTT.

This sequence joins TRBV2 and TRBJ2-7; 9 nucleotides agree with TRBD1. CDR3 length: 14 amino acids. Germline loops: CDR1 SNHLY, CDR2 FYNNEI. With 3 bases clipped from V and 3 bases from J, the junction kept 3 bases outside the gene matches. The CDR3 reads CASSDETGGYEQYF. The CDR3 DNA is TGTGCCAGCAGTGACGAGACAGGGGGCTACGAGCAGTACTTC. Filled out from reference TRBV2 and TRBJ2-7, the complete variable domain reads EPEVTQTPSHQVTQMGQEVILRCVPISNHLYFYWYRQILGQKVEFLVSFYNNEISEKSEIFDDQFSVERPDGSNFTLKIRSTKLEDSAMYFCASSDETGGYEQYFGPGTRLTVT.

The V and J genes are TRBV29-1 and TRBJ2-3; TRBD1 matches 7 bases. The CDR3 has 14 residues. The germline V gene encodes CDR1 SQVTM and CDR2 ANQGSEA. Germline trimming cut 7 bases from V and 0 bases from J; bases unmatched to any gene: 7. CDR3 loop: CSARDSISTDTQYF. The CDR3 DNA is TGCAGCGCCAGGGACAGCATTAGCACAGATACGCAGTATTTT.

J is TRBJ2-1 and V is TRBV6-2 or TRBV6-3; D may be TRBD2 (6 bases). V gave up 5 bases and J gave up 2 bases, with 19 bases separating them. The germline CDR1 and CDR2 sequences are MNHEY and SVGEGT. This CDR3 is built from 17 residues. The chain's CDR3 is CASSTLHPGLTYNEQFF. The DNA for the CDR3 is TGTGCCAGCAGTACCCTACACCCGGGACTCACCTACAATGAGCAGTTCTTC.

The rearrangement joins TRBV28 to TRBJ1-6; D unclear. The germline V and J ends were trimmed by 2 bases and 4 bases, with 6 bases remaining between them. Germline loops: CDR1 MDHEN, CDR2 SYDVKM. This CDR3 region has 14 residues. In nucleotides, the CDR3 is TGTGCCAGCAGTTTACAGCTATATAATTCACCCCTCCACTTT. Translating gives CASSLQLYNSPLHF. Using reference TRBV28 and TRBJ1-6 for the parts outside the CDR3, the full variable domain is DVKVTQSSRYLVKRTGEKVFLECVQDMDHENMFWYRQDPGLGLRLIYFSYDVKMKEKGDIPEGYSVSREKKERFSLILESASTNQTSMYLCASSLQLYNSPLHFGNGTRLTVT.

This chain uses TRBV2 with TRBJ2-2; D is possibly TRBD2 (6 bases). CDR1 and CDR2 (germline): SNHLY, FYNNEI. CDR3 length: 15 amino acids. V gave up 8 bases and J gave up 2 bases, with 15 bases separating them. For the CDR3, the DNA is TGTGCCAGCTTCTTGGGGAGGAGTAACACCGGGGAGCTGTTTTTT. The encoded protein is CASFLGRSNTGELFF.

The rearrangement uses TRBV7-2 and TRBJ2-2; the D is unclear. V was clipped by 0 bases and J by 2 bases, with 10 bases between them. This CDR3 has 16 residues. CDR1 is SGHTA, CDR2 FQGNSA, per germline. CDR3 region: CASSLAYSSNTGELFF. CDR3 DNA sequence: TGTGCCAGCAGCTTAGCGTACAGCAGCAACACCGGGGAGCTGTTTTTT.

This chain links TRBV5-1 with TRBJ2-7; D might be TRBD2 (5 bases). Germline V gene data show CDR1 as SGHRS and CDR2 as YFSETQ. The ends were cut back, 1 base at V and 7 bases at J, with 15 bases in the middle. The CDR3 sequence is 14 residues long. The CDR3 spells CASSLFRPWEEQYF. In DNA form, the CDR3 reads TGCGCCAGCAGCTTGTTTAGGCCCTGGGAGGAGCAGTACTTC.

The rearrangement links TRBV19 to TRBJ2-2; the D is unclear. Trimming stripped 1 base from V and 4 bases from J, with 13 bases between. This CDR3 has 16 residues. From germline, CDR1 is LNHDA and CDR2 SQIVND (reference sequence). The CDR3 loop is CASSIGRRFTTGELFF. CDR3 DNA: TGTGCCAGTAGTATAGGCAGGCGGTTTACCACCGGGGAGCTGTTTTTT.

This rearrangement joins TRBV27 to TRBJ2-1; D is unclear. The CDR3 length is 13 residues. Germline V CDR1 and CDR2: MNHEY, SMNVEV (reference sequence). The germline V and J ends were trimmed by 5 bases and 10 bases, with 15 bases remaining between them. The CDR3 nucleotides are TGTGCCAGCAGTCTTGCGAGCCTGCGGGAGCAGTTCTTC. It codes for CASSLASLREQFF.

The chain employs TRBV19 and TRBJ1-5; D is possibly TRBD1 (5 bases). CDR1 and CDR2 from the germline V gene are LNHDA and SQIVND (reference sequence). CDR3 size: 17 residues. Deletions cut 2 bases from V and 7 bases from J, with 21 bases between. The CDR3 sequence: CASSIPLRTWGEQPQHF. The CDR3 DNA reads TGTGCCAGTAGTATACCCCTGCGGACATGGGGAGAGCAGCCCCAGCATTTT. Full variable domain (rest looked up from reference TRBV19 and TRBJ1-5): DGGITQSPKYLFRKEGQNVTLSCEQNLNHDAMYWYRQDPGQGLRLIYYSQIVNDFQKGDIAEGYSVSREKKESFPLTVTSAQKNPTAFYLCASSIPLRTWGEQPQHFGDGTRLSIL.

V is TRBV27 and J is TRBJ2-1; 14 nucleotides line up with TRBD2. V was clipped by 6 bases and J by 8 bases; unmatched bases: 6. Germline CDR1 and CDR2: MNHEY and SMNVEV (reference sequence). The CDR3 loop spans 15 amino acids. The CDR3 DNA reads TGTGCCAGCAGGAAGGGACTAGCGGGAGTATATGAGCAGTTCTTC. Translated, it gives CASRKGLAGVYEQFF.